What follows are 30 T cell receptor beta chains derived from one specimen sequenced in a study of blood T cell repertoires in COVID-19. Measured with immunoSEQ multiplex PCR; TCRdb has only the in-frame clones, and not every one. The data show 260,000 or so clones, approximately 89% seen once. Sequenced input: PBMCs or T cells enriched from blood (not recorded which). The source is a woman aged 40 to 55 with acute COVID-19.

This clone was recorded once. The chain is built from TRBV7-9 and TRBJ1-2; TRBD1 aligns across 11 bases. J lost 4 bases, V lost 7 bases, and 8 bases had no gene match. Germline CDR1 reads SEHNR; CDR2 reads FQNEAQ (reference sequence). The CDR3 spans 15 residues. CDR3 sequence reads: CASNDGTGGSYGYTF. The DNA of the CDR3 is TGTGCCAGCAACGACGGGACAGGGGGGAGCTATGGCTACACCTTC.

The chain has TRBV28 and TRBJ2-7; D not resolved. CDR1 is MDHEN and CDR2 is SYDVKM in the germline V gene. V was pared by 6 bases and J by 1 base, with 22 bases between. The CDR3 is 17 amino acids. The CDR3, as DNA: TGTGCCAGCAGCTACCCACGGATTCGTACTATTTCCTACGAGCAGTACTTC. It translates to CASSYPRIRTISYEQYF.

This clone was recorded only once. The V and J genes are TRBV6-6 and TRBJ2-1; no reliable D call. The germline V gene encodes CDR1 MNHNY and CDR2 SVGAGI (reference sequence). Trimming took off 8 bases at V and 4 bases at J, with 15 bases between the two ends. The CDR3 extends over 14 amino acids. CDR3 nucleotide sequence: TGTGCCAGCGCCAATGTGAACAGATACAATGAGCAGTTCTTC. Protein sequence: CASANVNRYNEQFF.

V is TRBV28 and J is TRBJ2-1, with D unresolved. Germline CDR1 MDHEN, CDR2 SYDVKM. V lost 3 bases to trimming and J lost 6 bases, with 15 bases between them. The CDR3 loop spans 15 amino acids. CDR3 DNA sequence: TGTGCCAGCAGTTTGCCCACAAACCTCCTCAATGAGCAGTTCTTC. As protein: CASSLPTNLLNEQFF. Full variable domain (missing parts from reference TRBV28 and TRBJ2-1): DVKVTQSSRYLVKRTGEKVFLECVQDMDHENMFWYRQDPGLGLRLIYFSYDVKMKEKGDIPEGYSVSREKKERFSLILESASTNQTSMYLCASSLPTNLLNEQFFGPGTRLTVL.

V is TRBV28 and J is TRBJ1-6; D might be TRBD1 (6 bases). Germline values: CDR1 MDHEN, CDR2 SYDVKM. V lost 4 bases to trimming and J lost 2 bases, with 12 bases between them. The CDR3 is 16 amino acids. The CDR3 loop is CASSSAGGAYNSPLHF. CDR3 coding DNA: TGTGCCAGCAGTTCCGCGGGGGGCGCCTATAATTCACCCCTCCACTTT.

The chain recombines TRBV19 with TRBJ1-1; a weak D match, TRBD1 (5 bases). CDR1 and CDR2 (germline): LNHDA, SQIVND (reference sequence). V dropped 7 bases and J dropped 4 bases, with 13 bases sitting between them. The length of the CDR3 is 13 residues. The CDR3: CASNPLRATEAFF. CDR3 nucleotides: TGTGCCAGTAATCCTCTCAGGGCCACTGAAGCTTTCTTT.

The chain couples TRBV28 to TRBJ1-2; 11 bases agree with TRBD1. Unmatched junction bases numbered 13, after V lost 5 bases and J lost 5 bases. The CDR3 has 17 residues. The germline CDR1 and CDR2 sequences are MDHEN and SYDVKM. The CDR3 DNA is TGTGCCAGCAGTCCCCTCACCCTCGGACAGGGGGCTTATGGCTACACCTTC. This encodes CASSPLTLGQGAYGYTF.

The V call is TRBV7-2, the J call TRBJ2-3; D gene unclear. Germline V gene sequence: CDR1 SGHTA, CDR2 FQGNSA. The CDR3 has 12 amino acids. V gave up 4 bases and J gave up 0 bases, with 2 bases separating them. The CDR3 region has the DNA TGTGCCAGCAGCTCAAGCACAGATACGCAGTATTTT. Protein product: CASSSSTDTQYF.

The rearrangement uses TRBV25-1 and TRBJ1-2, with 8 bases matching TRBD1. Germline V gene data show CDR1 as MGHDK and CDR2 as SYGVNS. The V segment lost 5 bases and the J segment 4 bases; nucleotides outside the gene matches: 3. The CDR3 loop spans 13 amino acids. The CDR3 nucleotides read TGTGCCAGCAGTACAGGGGGGATCTATGGCTACACCTTC. The encoded protein is CASSTGGIYGYTF.

CDR3 sequence reads: CASSRLAGQETQYF. The CDR3, as DNA: TGTGCCAGCAGTCGCCTAGCGGGCCAAGAGACCCAGTACTTC. The J gene is TRBJ2-5, the V gene TRBV28, with 8 bases fitting TRBD2. The V gene end was trimmed by 5 bases and the J gene end by 1 base; junction bases not matched to a gene: 3. CDR3 length: 14 amino acids. Germline values: CDR1 MDHEN, CDR2 SYDVKM.

The rearrangement links TRBV24-1 to TRBJ1-2, with 8 bases fitting TRBD1. V shed 10 bases, J shed 8 bases, and the junction held 8 bases outside the gene matches. The CDR3 consists of 12 residues. Germline V gives CDR1 KGHDR, CDR2 SFDVKD. The CDR3 is CATVDRGGGYTF. CDR3 sequence (DNA): TGTGCCACTGTCGACAGGGGAGGCGGCTACACCTTC.

The genes are TRBV28 and TRBJ1-1; TRBD1 agrees at 7 bases. Germline loops: CDR1 MDHEN, CDR2 SYDVKM. This CDR3 has 16 amino acids. With V trimmed by 2 bases and J by 0 bases, 6 bases remained unmatched. The CDR3 DNA sequence: TGTGCCAGCAGTTTAGGGACAGCCGCGATGAACACTGAAGCTTTCTTT. Residues: CASSLGTAAMNTEAFF.

V is TRBV3-1 (or the pseudogene TRBV3-2) and J is TRBJ2-7; D remains ambiguous. Trimming stripped 6 bases from V and 5 bases from J, with 14 bases between. This CDR3 is 13 amino acids long. Looked up from germline, CDR1 is LGHDT and CDR2 is YNNKEL (reference sequence). The CDR3 nucleotides read TGTGCCAGCAGTTCAGCGTCATGGGACGAGCAGTACTTC. It codes for CASSSASWDEQYF.

The chain carries TRBV3-1 (or the pseudogene TRBV3-2) and TRBJ1-2; D is perhaps TRBD1 (5 bases). Trimming stripped 1 base from V and 7 bases from J, with 16 bases between. CDR1 LGHDT and CDR2 YNNKEL come from the germline V gene (reference sequence). The length of the CDR3 is 15 residues. The CDR3, as DNA: TGTGCCAGCAGCCAAGGCGAAGGAGGGACGGGTGGCTACACCTTC. Protein: CASSQGEGGTGGYTF.

Written as DNA, the CDR3 is TGTGCCAGCAGTTCCAACAGGCCTGAAGCTTTCTTT. Its protein product is CASSSNRPEAFF. The chain uses TRBV28 and TRBJ1-1; a weak D match, TRBD1 (5 bases). Germline lookup yields CDR1 MDHEN and CDR2 SYDVKM. This CDR3 contains 12 residues. V lost 4 bases, J lost 6 bases, and 9 bases lay in between. Variable domain in full (rest from reference TRBV28 and TRBJ1-1): DVKVTQSSRYLVKRTGEKVFLECVQDMDHENMFWYRQDPGLGLRLIYFSYDVKMKEKGDIPEGYSVSREKKERFSLILESASTNQTSMYLCASSSNRPEAFFGQGTRLTVV.

The chain links TRBV28 to TRBJ1-2, with a weak D call TRBD1 (5 bases). V was cut by 8 bases and J by 1 base, with 8 bases left in between. The germline gives CDR1 MDHEN, CDR2 SYDVKM. The CDR3 is made up of 12 amino acids. CDR3 in amino acids: CASLTDNYGYTF. Written as DNA, the CDR3 is TGTGCCAGCTTGACAGATAACTATGGCTACACCTTC.

The rearrangement joins TRBV5-6 to TRBJ1-5, with D perhaps TRBD1 (5 bases). Germline V gene data show CDR1 as SGHDT and CDR2 as YYEEEE. V was cut by 4 bases and J by 2 bases, with 10 bases left in between. This CDR3 comprises 14 residues. The CDR3 nucleotides read TGTGCCAGCAGCCACCGGGGGGGCAATCAGCCCCAGCATTTT. Its translation: CASSHRGGNQPQHF.

This clone was recorded only once. The J gene is TRBJ2-3, the V gene TRBV6-4, with 12 positions matching TRBD2. In germline, CDR1 is MRHNA, CDR2 SNTAGT. This CDR3 has 17 amino acids. J lost 4 bases, V lost 5 bases, and 10 bases had no gene match. The chain's CDR3 is CASSPGASGRVPDTQYF. DNA for the CDR3: TGTGCCAGCAGTCCAGGAGCTAGCGGGAGGGTACCAGATACGCAGTATTTT.

The chain joins TRBV13 to TRBJ2-5; perhaps TRBD2 as D (6 bases). The germline CDR1 and CDR2 sequences are PRHDT and FYEKMQ (reference sequence). The V end lost 2 bases, the J end lost 6 bases, and 10 bases lay between the germline ends. This CDR3 has 13 residues. CDR3 amino acids: CASSLQRGKTQYF. The CDR3 DNA reads as TGTGCCAGCAGCTTACAACGCGGGAAGACCCAGTACTTC.

V and J are TRBV30 and TRBJ1-1; the match to TRBD1 covers 10 bases. This CDR3 comprises 12 residues. V lost 7 bases to trimming and J lost 3 bases; unmatched junction nucleotides: 2. Germline V lookup: CDR1 GTSNPN, CDR2 SVGIG (reference sequence). The CDR3 here is CAFDRGHTEAFF. The DNA for the CDR3 is TGTGCCTTTGACAGGGGGCACACTGAAGCTTTCTTT. Looking up the rest from reference TRBV30 and TRBJ1-1 gives the full variable domain: SQTIHQWPATLVQPVGSPLSLECTVEGTSNPNLYWYRQAAGRGLQLLFYSVGIGQISSEVPQNLSASRPQDRQFILSSKKLLLSDSGFYLCAFDRGHTEAFFGQGTRLTVV.

This rearrangement joins TRBV18 to TRBJ1-2, with D tentatively TRBD1 (5 bases). The ends were cut back, 0 bases at V and 7 bases at J, with 18 bases in the middle. From germline, CDR1 is KGHSH and CDR2 LQKENI. The CDR3 consists of 16 residues. Written as DNA, the CDR3 is TGTGCCAGCTCACCACCTAACCGGCAAGCCGGGGGTGGCTACACCTTC. This sequence encodes CASSPPNRQAGGGYTF.

This sequence joins TRBV11-3 and TRBJ2-7; 8 nucleotides match TRBD1. The germline gives CDR1 SGHNT, CDR2 YENEEA. CDR3 length: 14 residues. V gave up 5 bases and J gave up 3 bases; unmatched junction bases: 6. The CDR3, as DNA: TGTGCCAGCAGCGCAGGGGGCCGGGTCTACGAGCAGTACTTC. Translated: CASSAGGRVYEQYF.

The chain employs TRBV15 and TRBJ1-1, with D possibly TRBD1 on 5 matching bases. V lost 3 bases and J lost 1, with 9 bases in between. The CDR3 consists of 14 residues. Germline CDR1 and CDR2: LNHNV and YYDKDF (reference sequence). Written as DNA, the CDR3 is TGTGCCACCAGCAGGGGACTCCAGAACACTGAAGCTTTCTTT. Encoded protein: CATSRGLQNTEAFF.

This chain connects TRBV25-1 to TRBJ2-5; 9 bases map to TRBD2. V was clipped by 1 base and J by 5 bases; unmatched bases: 14. The CDR3 is made up of 18 amino acids. Germline V CDR1 and CDR2: MGHDK, SYGVNS. This chain's CDR3 is CASSESGRREGRRETQYF. CDR3 DNA: TGTGCCAGCAGTGAATCAGGGAGGCGGGAGGGCCGCCGGGAGACCCAGTACTTC. Combining the CDR3 with reference TRBV25-1 and TRBJ2-5 gives the whole variable domain EADIYQTPRYLVIGTGKKITLECSQTMGHDKMYWYQQDPGMELHLIHYSYGVNSTEKGDLSSESTVSRIRTEHFPLTLESARPSHTSQYLCASSESGRREGRRETQYFGPGTRLLVL.

The rearrangement links TRBV5-1 to TRBJ1-2; the match to TRBD1 covers 7 bases. This CDR3 comprises 15 residues. The V gene's germline CDR1 is SGHRS and CDR2 YFSETQ. V dropped 1 base and J dropped 3; count of bases not matched to a gene: 6. This chain's CDR3 is CASSLLAGGDYGYTF. The DNA for the CDR3 is TGCGCCAGCAGCTTGCTTGCAGGGGGTGACTATGGCTACACCTTC. The full variable domain, completed using reference TRBV5-1 and TRBJ1-2, is KAGVTQTPRYLIKTRGQQVTLSCSPISGHRSVSWYQQTPGQGLQFLFEYFSETQRNKGNFPGRFSGRQFSNSRSEMNVSTLELGDSALYLCASSLLAGGDYGYTFGSGTRLTVV.

The CDR3 nucleotides read TGCGCCAGCAGCCAAGGTGAGTCGAACACTGAAGCTTTCTTT. Translating it yields CASSQGESNTEAFF. V and J are TRBV4-3 and TRBJ1-1; no clear D. The CDR3 spans 14 residues. The V gene lost 1 base and the J gene lost 1 base, with 7 bases spanning the gap. CDR1 is LGHNA and CDR2 is YSLEER in the germline V gene.

The chain has TRBV28 and TRBJ1-2; D possibly corresponds to TRBD1 (6 bases). CDR1 is MDHEN, CDR2 SYDVKM, per germline. This CDR3 region has 14 residues. Between the trimmed V and J ends, which lost 10 bases and 4 bases, there was a span of 19 bases. Here the CDR3 DNA reads TGTGCCACCGGGACACCAGAGAAGGCCTATGGCTACACCTTC. Protein product: CATGTPEKAYGYTF.

The chain links TRBV4-1 to TRBJ2-5, with 8 positions matching TRBD2. The germline V gene encodes CDR1 MGHRA and CDR2 YSYEKL. The V segment lost 0 bases and the J segment 5 bases; nucleotides outside the gene matches: 17. The CDR3 consists of 19 residues. The CDR3 DNA follows: TGCGCCAGCAGCCAAGAATTCCGGCCGGTAGCGGGGAGGAGGGAGACCCAGTACTTC. Protein sequence: CASSQEFRPVAGRRETQYF.

The V call is TRBV30, the J call TRBJ2-7; perhaps TRBD2 as D (6 bases). The CDR3 consists of 14 residues. Germline values: CDR1 GTSNPN, CDR2 SVGIG (reference sequence). Trimming cost V 5 bases and J 4 bases, with 18 bases left between them. This CDR3 is CAWGLGGVRYEQYF. In DNA, the CDR3 is TGTGCCTGGGGCCTCGGGGGAGTTAGGTACGAGCAGTACTTC.

This clone was picked up one time. The chain recombines TRBV4-1 with TRBJ1-2; 7 bases are shared with TRBD1. Germline V gives CDR1 MGHRA, CDR2 YSYEKL. V was pared by 3 bases and J by 5 bases, with 12 bases of the junction left unmatched. The CDR3 has 16 residues. The CDR3 bases are TGCGCCAGCAGCCAGAGACAGGGTACACCAACATATGGCTACACCTTC. The encoded protein is CASSQRQGTPTYGYTF.